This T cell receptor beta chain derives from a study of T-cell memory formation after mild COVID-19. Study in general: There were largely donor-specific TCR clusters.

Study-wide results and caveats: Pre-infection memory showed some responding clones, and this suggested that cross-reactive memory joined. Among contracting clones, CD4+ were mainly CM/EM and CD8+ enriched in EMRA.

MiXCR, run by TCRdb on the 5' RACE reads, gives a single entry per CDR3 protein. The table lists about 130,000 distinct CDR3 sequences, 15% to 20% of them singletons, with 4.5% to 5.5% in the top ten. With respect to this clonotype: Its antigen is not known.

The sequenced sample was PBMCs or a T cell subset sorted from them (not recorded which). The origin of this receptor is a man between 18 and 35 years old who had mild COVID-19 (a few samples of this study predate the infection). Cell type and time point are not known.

CDR3 in amino acids: CASSLRDRDNEQFF. The CDR3 region has the DNA TGTGCCAGTAGTCTCCGGGACAGAGACAATGAGCAGTTCTTC. The J gene is TRBJ2-1, the V gene TRBV19, with TRBD1 matching over 7 bases. The CDR3 consists of 14 residues. Trimming cost V 5 bases and J 5 bases; bases outside gene matches: 6. Germline values: CDR1 LNHDA, CDR2 SQIVND (reference sequence).